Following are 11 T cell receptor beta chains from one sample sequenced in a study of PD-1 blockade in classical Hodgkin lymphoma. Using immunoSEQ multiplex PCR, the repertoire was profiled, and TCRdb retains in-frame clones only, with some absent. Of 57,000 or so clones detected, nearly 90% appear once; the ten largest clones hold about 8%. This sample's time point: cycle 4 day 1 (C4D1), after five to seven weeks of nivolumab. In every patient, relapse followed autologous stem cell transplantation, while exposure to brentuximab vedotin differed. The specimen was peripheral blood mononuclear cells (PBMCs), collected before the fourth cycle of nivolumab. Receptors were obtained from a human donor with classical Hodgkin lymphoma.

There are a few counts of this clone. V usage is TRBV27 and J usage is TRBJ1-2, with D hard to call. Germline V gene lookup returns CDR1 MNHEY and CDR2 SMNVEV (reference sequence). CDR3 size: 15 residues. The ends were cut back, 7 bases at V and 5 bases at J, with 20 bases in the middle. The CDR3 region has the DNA TGTGCCAGCAACCTCGAGGGTTGGGCAAGATATGGCTACACCTTC. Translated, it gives CASNLEGWARYGYTF.

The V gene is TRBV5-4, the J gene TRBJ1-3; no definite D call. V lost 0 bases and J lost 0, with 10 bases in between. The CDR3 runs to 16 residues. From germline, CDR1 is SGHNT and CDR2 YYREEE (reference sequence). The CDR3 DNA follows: TGTGCCAGCAGCTTGGCTGCAGGAATCTCTGGAAACACCATATATTTT. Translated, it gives CASSLAAGISGNTIYF.

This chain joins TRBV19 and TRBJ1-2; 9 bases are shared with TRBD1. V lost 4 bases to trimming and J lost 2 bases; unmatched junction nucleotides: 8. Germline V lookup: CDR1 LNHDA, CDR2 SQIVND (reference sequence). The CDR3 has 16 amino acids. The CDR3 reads CASSKGQGPLNYGYTF. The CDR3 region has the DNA TGTGCCAGTAGTAAGGGACAGGGCCCTTTGAACTATGGCTACACCTTC.

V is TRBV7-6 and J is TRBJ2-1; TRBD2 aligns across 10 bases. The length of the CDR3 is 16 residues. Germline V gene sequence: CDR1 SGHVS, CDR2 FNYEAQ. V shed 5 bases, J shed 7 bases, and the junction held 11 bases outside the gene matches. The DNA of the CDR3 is TGTGCCAGCAGCCTCCCGGGGAGCGGGGGGGCAAATGAGCAGTTCTTC. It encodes CASSLPGSGGANEQFF.

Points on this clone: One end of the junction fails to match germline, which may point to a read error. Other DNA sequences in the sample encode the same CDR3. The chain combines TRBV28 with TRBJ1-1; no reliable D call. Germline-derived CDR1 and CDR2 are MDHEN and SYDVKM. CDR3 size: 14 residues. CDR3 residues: CASSFPPGNTEAFF. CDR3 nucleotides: TGTGCTAGCAGTTTCCCCCCGGGGAACACTGAAGCTTTCTTT.

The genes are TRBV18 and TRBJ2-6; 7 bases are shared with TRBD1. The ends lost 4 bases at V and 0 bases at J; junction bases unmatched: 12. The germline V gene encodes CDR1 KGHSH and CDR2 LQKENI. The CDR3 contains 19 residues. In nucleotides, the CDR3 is TGTGCCAGCTCACACCCGGGACAGCCTTCAACCTCTGGGGCCAACGTCCTGACTTTC. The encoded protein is CASSHPGQPSTSGANVLTF.

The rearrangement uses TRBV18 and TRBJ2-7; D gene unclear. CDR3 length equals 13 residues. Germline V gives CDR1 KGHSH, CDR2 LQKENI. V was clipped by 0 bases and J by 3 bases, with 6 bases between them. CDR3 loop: CASSPPVSYEQYF. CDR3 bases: TGTGCCAGCTCACCACCAGTCAGCTACGAGCAGTACTTC.

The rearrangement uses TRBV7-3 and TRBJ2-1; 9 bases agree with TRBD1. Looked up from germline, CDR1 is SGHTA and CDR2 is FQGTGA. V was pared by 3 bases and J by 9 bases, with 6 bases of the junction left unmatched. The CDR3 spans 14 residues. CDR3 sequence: CASSLQQGAGEQFF. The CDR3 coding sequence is TGTGCCAGCAGCTTGCAACAGGGGGCAGGTGAGCAGTTCTTC. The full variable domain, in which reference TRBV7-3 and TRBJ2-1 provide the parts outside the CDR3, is GAGVSQTPSNKVTEKGKYVELRCDPISGHTALYWYRQSLGQGPEFLIYFQGTGAADDSGLPNDRFFAVRPEGSVSTLKIQRTERGDSAVYLCASSLQQGAGEQFFGPGTRLTVL.

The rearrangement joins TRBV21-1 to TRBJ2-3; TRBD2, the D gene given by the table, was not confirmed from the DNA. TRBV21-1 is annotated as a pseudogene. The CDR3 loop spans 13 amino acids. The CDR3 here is CASGGAGTDTQYF. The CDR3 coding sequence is TGTGCCAGCGGGGGGGCCGGGACAGATACGCAGTATTTT.

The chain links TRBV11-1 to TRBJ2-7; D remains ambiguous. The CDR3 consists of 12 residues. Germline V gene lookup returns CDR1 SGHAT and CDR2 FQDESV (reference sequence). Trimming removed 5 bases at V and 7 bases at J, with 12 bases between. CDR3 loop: CASSQRPTEQYF. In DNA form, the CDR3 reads TGTGCCAGCAGCCAGCGTCCGACAGAGCAGTACTTC.

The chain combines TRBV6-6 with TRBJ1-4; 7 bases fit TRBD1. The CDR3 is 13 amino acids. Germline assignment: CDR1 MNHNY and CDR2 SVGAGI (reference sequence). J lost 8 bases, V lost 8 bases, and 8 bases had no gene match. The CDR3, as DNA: TGTGCCAGCGGAAGTAGGGGGCGAGAAAAACTGTTTTTT. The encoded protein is CASGSRGREKLFF.